This T cell receptor (beta chain) is drawn from a study of T cell responses to AZD1222 COVID-19 vaccine (dated by TCRdb to the early 2020s). About the study as a whole: TCR sequencing covered 233 trial participants: 207 given two doses of AZD1222 and 26 given two doses of MenACWY control vaccine. Trial participants were enrolled by age into subgroups of 18-55, 56-69 and 70-plus years, and about 150, 27 and 61 TCR-sequenced participants, respectively, were included in these subgroups. Results and caveats for the whole study, not just this receptor: Conclusions about previously exposed vaccinees are limited because only a handful of AZD1222 recipients were SARS-CoV-2 seropositive at baseline. Participants were mostly white British and included more females than males, and it was suggested by the authors that clonal diversity may have been underestimated. Reportedly, close to half of the unique spike-specific TCRs recognized epitopes lying outside the regions that are mutated in the B.1.351 and B.1.1.7 variants. A significant rise in spike-specific TCR breadth and depth was observed after two AZD1222 doses relative to day 0 and relative to MenACWY recipients. Because no day 14 peak-response samples were available, repertoires were characterized only after the peak T cell response. The whole spike protein was spanned by vaccine-associated CD4 TCRs, and dominant responses were seen in regions 160-218 and 743-854. In the small 56-69-year group, the increase in depth fell short of significance, most likely because of low power.

Measured from the cysteine to the phenylalanine, the CDR3 is 16 residues long. The kept DNA is CDR3 alone, 48 bases in frame from the first base. CDR1 SEHNR and CDR2 FQNEAQ are derived from the germline V gene (reference sequence). V ends up 5 bases short and J 0 bases short, with an unmatched junction base count of 7. As for this clone: Its antigen is unknown. The input lacks base qualities; no much larger clone sits a single base away.

The CDR3 regions of human TCRbeta chains were analyzed by immunosequencing. Per the authors' processing: TCRs in the repertoires were matched against a reference library of SARS-CoV-2-specific TCRs that had been generated with the MIRA antigen-specificity platform. Breadth meant the fraction of unique TCRs that were SARS-CoV-2-associated, whereas depth meant the fraction of total T cells that were SARS-CoV-2-associated. Using the MIRA data, each spike-specific TCR was mapped to the spike region that the TCR reacts to and placed in a CD4 or CD8 class. Log10-transformed breadth and depth values were compared by one-way ANOVA with Sidak's multiple comparisons tests. TCRdb mirrors the immuneACCESS table, restricted to in-frame sequences. Some clones are absent from its copies; in checked studies, under half trace to an unresolved V gene, and the reason for the others is unknown. V and J calls and clone size come straight from that table; D and trimming were deduced from the DNA. For this sample there are approximately 140,000 clones; 80% to 95% appear just once. More than 3% of the sample rests with the top ten.

The time point label of this sample denotes: about 28 days (+/-7) after the second vaccine dose. Because spike-specific TCR depth and breadth did not differ between the two schedules, AZD1222 recipients who got a second dose at roughly 4 weeks were pooled with those who got a second dose at roughly 12 weeks. The vaccinee samples were drawn from two UK trials, COV001 and COV002, one of which was a single-blind randomized controlled phase 2/3 trial testing AZD1222 (ChAdOx1 nCoV-19) in healthy adults. For TCRbeta chain sequencing, PBMC samples from trial participants were taken at day 0 and at day 28 after the second dose.

This clonotype was sampled from an adult who received the AZD1222 COVID-19 vaccine. The chain is made from TRBV7-9 and TRBJ2-7; the central 10 bases match TRBD2. This specimen consisted of peripheral blood, obtained 28 days after the second AZD1222 dose. The sequenced DNA is TGTGCCAGCAGCCCCTATAGCGGGAGGAGCTCCTACGAGCAGTACTTC. Translation gives CASSPYSGRSSYEQYF.